One sample yielded the 30 T cell receptor beta chains listed below, sequenced in a study of cytomegalovirus exposure and HLA in healthy donors. PCR was performed using 60 Vbeta and 13 Jbeta primers. Sequenced by immunoSEQ multiplex PCR; TCRdb stores in-frame clones only, minus some. The sample holds some 120,000 clones, over 60% seen once. Sequencing was done on a sample of PBMCs. The receptors come from a man between 25 and 39 years old in good health and CMV-seronegative.

This clone was observed once. The chain employs TRBV28 and TRBJ2-2; D ambiguous. V was pared by 7 bases and J by 1 base, with 7 bases between. This CDR3 has 13 residues. The germline CDR1 and CDR2 sequences are MDHEN and SYDVKM. The CDR3 nucleotides are TGTGCCAGCAACCACAGGAACACCGGGGAGCTGTTTTTT. It specifies CASNHRNTGELFF. The complete variable domain, with remaining parts taken from reference TRBV28 and TRBJ2-2, reads DVKVTQSSRYLVKRTGEKVFLECVQDMDHENMFWYRQDPGLGLRLIYFSYDVKMKEKGDIPEGYSVSREKKERFSLILESASTNQTSMYLCASNHRNTGELFFGEGSRLTVL.

The chain links TRBV9 to TRBJ2-7, with a tentative D call TRBD1 (6 bases). The CDR3 runs 15 residues. Trimming pared 0 bases from V and 1 base from J, leaving 11 bases between. Germline CDR1 reads SGDLS; CDR2 reads YYNGEE. The CDR3 region is CASSVEGTSSYEQYF. CDR3 nucleotide sequence: TGTGCCAGCAGCGTAGAGGGGACATCGTCCTACGAGCAGTACTTC.

This chain links TRBV19 with TRBJ2-2, with D possibly matching TRBD2 (6 bases). CDR1 and CDR2 (germline): LNHDA, SQIVND (reference sequence). Trimming removed 4 bases at V and 4 bases at J, with 16 bases between. This CDR3 is built from 16 residues. CDR3 loop: CASSTRGGAGTGELFF. CDR3 sequence (DNA): TGTGCCAGTAGTACCCGCGGCGGGGCTGGCACCGGGGAGCTGTTTTTT.

The chain links TRBV2 to TRBJ2-3; D gene ambiguous. Germline V gene lookup returns CDR1 SNHLY and CDR2 FYNNEI. With 10 bases removed from V and 1 base from J, the gap between germline ends came to 15 bases. The CDR3 extends over 14 amino acids. The CDR3 protein is CAIEVVQGTDTQYF. The DNA for the CDR3 is TGTGCCATCGAAGTCGTCCAGGGCACAGATACGCAGTATTTT.

This chain connects TRBV5-1 to TRBJ1-4; 9 bases are shared with TRBD1. The CDR3 is made up of 15 amino acids. Germline CDR1 reads SGHRS; CDR2 reads YFSETQ. V shed 4 bases, J shed 4 bases, and the junction held 5 bases outside the gene matches. CDR3 nucleotides: TGCGCCAGCAGCCCCGGGACAGGGCATAATGAAAAACTGTTTTTT. Translation: CASSPGTGHNEKLFF.

In its sample, this clone was seen a few times. A far larger clone is just one base off, so this is likely a read error. This chain's CDR3 is CASSSVLNQKLFF. The CDR3 DNA is TGTGCCAGCAGCTCTGTCCTTAATCAAAAACTGTTTTTT. This chain joins TRBV5-6 and TRBJ1-4; no definite D call. The CDR3 spans 13 residues. Germline V gene sequence: CDR1 SGHDT, CDR2 YYEEEE.

This clone was counted only a few times. The chain carries TRBV18 and TRBJ1-5; D is undetermined. CDR1 and CDR2 (germline): KGHSH, LQKENI. Deletions cut 4 bases from V and 2 bases from J, with 9 bases between. The CDR3 contains 14 residues. The CDR3 region has the DNA TGTGCCAGCTCACGATCAGTGGGCAATCAGCCCCAGCATTTT. This sequence encodes CASSRSVGNQPQHF. The full variable domain, in which reference TRBV18 and TRBJ1-5 provide the parts outside the CDR3, is NAGVMQNPRHLVRRRGQEARLRCSPMKGHSHVYWYRQLPEEGLKFMVYLQKENIIDESGMPKERFSAEFPKEGPSILRIQQVVRGDSAAYFCASSRSVGNQPQHFGDGTRLSIL.

The CDR3 sequence: CAISQGLAGPNVLTF. The CDR3 coding sequence is TGTGCCATCAGCCAGGGACTAGCGGGACCCAACGTCCTGACTTTC. The chain couples TRBV10-3 to TRBJ2-6; TRBD2 aligns across 13 bases. Looked up from germline, CDR1 is ENHRY and CDR2 is SYGVKD. J was trimmed by 8 bases and V by 6 bases; bases with no gene match: 4. This CDR3 region has 15 residues.

The chain employs TRBV5-6 and TRBJ1-2, with D perhaps matching TRBD1 (6 bases). CDR3 size: 15 residues. V was pared by 0 bases and J by 4 bases, with 13 bases between. CDR1 and CDR2 (germline): SGHDT, YYEEEE. The CDR3 DNA reads as TGTGCCAGCAGCTTGGGGCCGAGGGGGACCTATGGCTACACCTTC. It translates to CASSLGPRGTYGYTF.

This clone has more than one count but fewer than ten. The V gene is TRBV5-1, the J gene TRBJ2-7; 7 nucleotides align to TRBD1. Germline V gene lookup returns CDR1 SGHRS and CDR2 YFSETQ. The CDR3 extends over 13 amino acids. V trimming: 2 bases; J trimming: 2 bases; junction bases outside the gene matches: 1. The CDR3 region is CASSFGQAYEQYF. CDR3 bases: TGCGCCAGCAGCTTTGGACAGGCCTACGAGCAGTACTTC.

V and J are TRBV29-1 and TRBJ2-5; D unclear. Trimming left V 4 bases short and J 2 bases short, with 11 bases between. CDR1 SQVTM and CDR2 ANQGSEA come from the germline V gene. The CDR3 covers 13 residues. CDR3 DNA sequence: TGCAGCGTTGGCGACTTTGGGCAAGAGACCCAGTACTTC. Its translation: CSVGDFGQETQYF. Using reference TRBV29-1 and TRBJ2-5 for the parts outside the CDR3, the full variable domain is SAVISQKPSRDICQRGTSLTIQCQVDSQVTMMFWYRQQPGQSLTLIATANQGSEATYESGFVIDKFPISRPNLTFSTLTVSNMSPEDSSIYLCSVGDFGQETQYFGPGTRLLVL.

The CDR3 DNA reads as TGTGCCAGTAGTATAGGGAACGGACAGAATCAGCCCCAGCATTTT. Its translation: CASSIGNGQNQPQHF. The gene calls are TRBV19 and TRBJ1-5, with D perhaps matching TRBD1 (6 bases). CDR1 is LNHDA and CDR2 is SQIVND in the germline V gene (reference sequence). The CDR3 totals 15 residues. Trimming left V 1 base short and J 4 bases short, with 11 bases between.

The chain employs TRBV7-3 and TRBJ2-3; maybe TRBD2 (6 bases). The CDR3 covers 14 residues. Trimming took 5 bases from V and 6 from J, leaving 15 bases between them. The germline V gene encodes CDR1 SGHTA and CDR2 FQGTGA. CDR3 nucleotide sequence: TGTGCCAGCAGCCGAGGGACTGCCTCGGATACGCAGTATTTT. Translation gives CASSRGTASDTQYF.

The chain is built from TRBV7-6 and TRBJ1-5, with 8 bases matching TRBD1. CDR3 length equals 14 residues. Losses at the gene ends were 5 bases for V and 4 bases for J; bases not matched to a gene: 4. Germline V gives CDR1 SGHVS, CDR2 FNYEAQ. The DNA of the CDR3 is TGTGCCAGCAGCGCGACAGGGGCGAATCAGCCCCAGCATTTT. Its translation is CASSATGANQPQHF. Full variable domain (rest looked up from reference TRBV7-6 and TRBJ1-5): GAGVSQSPRYKVTKRGQDVALRCDPISGHVSLYWYRQALGQGPEFLTYFNYEAQQDKSGLPNDRFSAERPEGSISTLTIQRTEQRDSAMYRCASSATGANQPQHFGDGTRLSIL.

This clone came up once. The V gene is TRBV5-5, the J gene TRBJ2-5, with TRBD2 matching over 10 bases. The assigned J gene may be wrong: the sequence end matches TRBJ2-7 better. Germline V gene sequence: CDR1 SGHKS, CDR2 YYEKEE (reference sequence). CDR3 size: 16 residues. In DNA, the CDR3 is TGTGCCAGCAGCTTGAACAGCGGGAGGGCCACCTACGAGCAGTACTTC. Its translation is CASSLNSGRATYEQYF.

This clone has only a few counts. The chain employs TRBV28 and TRBJ1-5; no firm D call. The V gene lost 3 bases and the J gene lost 6 bases, with 12 bases spanning the gap. This CDR3 region has 14 residues. Germline V gives CDR1 MDHEN, CDR2 SYDVKM. CDR3 DNA: TGTGCCAGCAGTTTCGGCGGGATAGCTCAGCCCCAGCATTTT. It encodes CASSFGGIAQPQHF. The variable domain in full, completed from reference TRBV28 and TRBJ1-5, reads DVKVTQSSRYLVKRTGEKVFLECVQDMDHENMFWYRQDPGLGLRLIYFSYDVKMKEKGDIPEGYSVSREKKERFSLILESASTNQTSMYLCASSFGGIAQPQHFGDGTRLSIL.

The chain uses TRBV10-3 and TRBJ1-4; 8 bases align to TRBD1. The trim removed 3 bases at V and 8 bases at J, leaving 5 bases unmatched. CDR1 is ENHRY, CDR2 SYGVKD, per germline. This CDR3 has 14 residues. CDR3 amino acids: CAISEDRGREKLFF. The CDR3 DNA follows: TGTGCCATCAGTGAAGACAGGGGAAGGGAAAAACTGTTTTTT.

The rearrangement joins TRBV7-2 to TRBJ2-7; no clear D. Germline CDR1 is SGHTA and CDR2 is FQGNSA. V shed 5 bases and J shed 2 bases, with 7 bases lying between them. The CDR3 has 12 amino acids. The CDR3 region is CASSTRAYEQYF. For the CDR3, the DNA is TGTGCCAGCAGCACCCGGGCCTACGAGCAGTACTTC.

The chain links TRBV14 to TRBJ1-6, with D perhaps TRBD1 (5 bases). The V and J ends lost 1 base and 6 bases respectively, with 16 bases between them. Germline CDR1 and CDR2: SGHDN and FVKESK. The CDR3 is 17 residues long. CDR3 coding DNA: TGTGCCAGCAGCCAAGGTCTCAGGGCGACTTTTAATTCACCCCTCCACTTT. This sequence encodes CASSQGLRATFNSPLHF.

The CDR3 nucleotides read TGTGCCAGCAGCTTACGCTCTGGAAACACCATATATTTT. This translates into CASSLRSGNTIYF. The J gene is TRBJ1-3, the V gene TRBV7-8, with unresolved D. The CDR3 has 13 amino acids. V lost 2 bases and J lost 0, with 2 bases in between. Germline V lookup: CDR1 SGHVS, CDR2 FQNEAQ.

The genes are TRBV4-1 and TRBJ2-5, with D possibly TRBD1 on 6 matching bases. CDR1 is MGHRA and CDR2 is YSYEKL in the germline V gene. Trimming left V 4 bases short and J 4 bases short, with 7 bases between. The CDR3 sequence is 12 residues long. The CDR3 spells CASSLTGETQYF. For the CDR3, the DNA is TGCGCCAGCAGCCTGACAGGAGAGACCCAGTACTTC.

The V and J genes are TRBV30 and TRBJ2-2; 7 bases fit TRBD1. From germline, CDR1 is GTSNPN and CDR2 SVGIG (reference sequence). The CDR3 extends over 12 amino acids. J lost 7 bases, V lost 3 bases, and 2 bases had no gene match. The CDR3 nucleotides read TGTGCCTGGAGCGGGACAGTCGGGGAGCTGTTTTTT. As protein: CAWSGTVGELFF.

The gene calls are TRBV29-1 and TRBJ2-7, with 9 bases matching TRBD2. J gave up 4 bases and V 8 bases, and 6 bases lay outside the gene matches. The CDR3 runs to 12 residues. Per germline, CDR1 SQVTM and CDR2 ANQGSEA. The CDR3 spells CSFRTSAYEQYF. CDR3 bases: TGCAGCTTCCGGACTAGCGCGTACGAGCAGTACTTC.

The genes are TRBV30 and TRBJ1-2; D uncertain. CDR1 and CDR2 from the germline V gene are GTSNPN and SVGIG (reference sequence). V dropped 3 bases and J dropped 4 bases, with 15 bases sitting between them. The CDR3 totals 14 residues. The CDR3 loop is CAWSLARGAYGYTF. The CDR3 nucleotides read TGTGCCTGGAGCCTGGCCCGGGGTGCCTATGGCTACACCTTC.

The CDR3 spells CASSLLDSAAYEQYF. For the CDR3, the DNA is TGCGCCAGCAGCTTGCTTGATTCGGCGGCCTACGAGCAGTACTTC. The chain links TRBV5-1 to TRBJ2-7, with no clear D. The CDR3 extends over 15 amino acids. Trimming pared 1 base from V and 2 bases from J, leaving 13 bases between. Germline V lookup: CDR1 SGHRS, CDR2 YFSETQ.

V and J are TRBV28 and TRBJ2-2, with 7 bases identical to TRBD2. The ends lost 7 bases at V and 2 bases at J; junction bases unmatched: 10. Germline CDR1 MDHEN, CDR2 SYDVKM. The CDR3 runs to 16 residues. The CDR3 is CASKWGRGSNTGELFF. For the CDR3, the DNA is TGTGCCAGCAAGTGGGGACGCGGGAGTAACACCGGGGAGCTGTTTTTT.

The V gene is TRBV19, the J gene TRBJ1-2; D is undetermined. V lost 3 bases and J 4 bases, leaving 3 bases between the germline ends. The CDR3 extends over 11 amino acids. The germline V gene encodes CDR1 LNHDA and CDR2 SQIVND (reference sequence). The CDR3 DNA follows: TGTGCCAGTAGTATCGGCTATGGCTACACCTTC. Amino acids: CASSIGYGYTF.

This clone was seen more than once but under ten times. The chain links TRBV5-1 to TRBJ1-1, with a possible D match to TRBD1 (6 bases). Per germline, CDR1 SGHRS and CDR2 YFSETQ. The V end lost 4 bases, the J end lost 0 bases, and 10 bases lay between the germline ends. The CDR3 loop spans 14 amino acids. CDR3 in amino acids: CASSPGHMNTEAFF. CDR3 bases: TGCGCCAGCAGCCCGGGACATATGAACACTGAAGCTTTCTTT. The whole variable domain, filled in from reference TRBV5-1 and TRBJ1-1, reads KAGVTQTPRYLIKTRGQQVTLSCSPISGHRSVSWYQQTPGQGLQFLFEYFSETQRNKGNFPGRFSGRQFSNSRSEMNVSTLELGDSALYLCASSPGHMNTEAFFGQGTRLTVV.

The chain links TRBV5-6 to TRBJ1-2, with TRBD1 identical over 7 bases. The CDR3 loop spans 16 amino acids. Germline CDR1 and CDR2: SGHDT and YYEEEE. V lost 1 base and J lost 0; bases outside the gene matches: 6. The CDR3 sequence is CASSLPGGLTNYGYTF. The CDR3 DNA follows: TGTGCCAGCAGCTTGCCAGGGGGGCTAACTAACTATGGCTACACCTTC.

Comments on this clone: The CDR3 does not close with the conserved phenylalanine or tryptophan, likely indicating a read error. The chain recombines TRBV5-3 with TRBJ1-5, with 7 bases that match TRBD1. TRBV5-3 is annotated as an ORF whose role is uncertain. With V trimmed by 0 bases and J by 6 bases, 6 bases remained unmatched. The CDR3 has 15 amino acids. CDR3 loop: CARSLVGRGSQPQHL. The DNA of the CDR3 is TGTGCCAGAAGCTTGGTCGGCAGGGGGTCTCAGCCCCAGCATTTG.